The present entry profiles one T cell receptor beta chain with its context. The sample comes from a study of control samples from healthy donors and cancer patients. Only in-frame clones appear in the TCRdb table, and some are missing; sequencing was by immunoSEQ multiplex PCR. The sample contains roughly 100,000 clones, more than 85% of which appear only once. CDR3 length equals 14 residues. V gave up 6 bases and J gave up 1 base; unmatched junction bases: 6. Germline V gives CDR1 SGHTA, CDR2 FQGNSA. The gene calls are TRBV7-2 and TRBJ2-7; 7 bases fit TRBD1. The material sequenced was PBMCs. The receptor comes from a man aged 60 to 69 with lung cancer. CDR3 loop: CASRPRQGSYEQYV. The DNA for the CDR3 is TGTGCCAGCAGACCTCGACAGGGTTCCTACGAGCAGTACGTC.